The clone carrying this TCR beta chain occurred a few times. Its antigen remains unidentified. This record belongs to a study of blood T cells in healthy people across ages. Broader study findings: Roughly linear declines in TCR beta diversity per million T cells occurred with age. Naive CD4+ cell counts and diversity both ran higher in long-lived than in aged donors.

V shed 5 bases and J shed 1 base, with 15 bases lying between them. CDR3 size: 15 residues. Germline-derived CDR1 and CDR2 are MNHEY and SVGAGI. The use of a sample-barcoded 5' primer and a J-beta primer mix characterized a second PCR of about 7 to 12 cycles. Sequencing recovered at least 3 million CDR3-containing paired-end reads from each sample. MiXCR, run by TCRdb on the 5' RACE reads, gives a single entry per CDR3 protein. There are 980,000 or so distinct CDR3 sequences in the sample; roughly 50% occur only once, and around 15% lies in the top ten. The TCR originated in a man aged 25-40 years in good health. This chain links TRBV6-5 with TRBJ2-7; D may match TRBD1 or TRBD2 (5 bases each). The specimen sequenced was blood. In nucleotides, the CDR3 is TGTGCCAGCAGTAACCACCGGGGCCAGTCCTACGAGCAGTACTTC. It translates to CASSNHRGQSYEQYF.